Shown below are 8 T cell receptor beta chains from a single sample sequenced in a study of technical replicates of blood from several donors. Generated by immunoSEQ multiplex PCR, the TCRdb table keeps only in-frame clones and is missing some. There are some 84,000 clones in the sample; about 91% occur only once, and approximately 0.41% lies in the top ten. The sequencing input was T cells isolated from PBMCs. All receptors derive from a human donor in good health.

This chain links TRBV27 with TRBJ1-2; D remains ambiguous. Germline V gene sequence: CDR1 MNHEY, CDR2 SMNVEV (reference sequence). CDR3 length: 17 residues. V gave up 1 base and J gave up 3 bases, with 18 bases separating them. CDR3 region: CASSLYGSPLPDYGYTF. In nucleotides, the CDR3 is TGTGCCAGCAGTTTATATGGCAGCCCACTACCCGACTATGGCTACACCTTC.

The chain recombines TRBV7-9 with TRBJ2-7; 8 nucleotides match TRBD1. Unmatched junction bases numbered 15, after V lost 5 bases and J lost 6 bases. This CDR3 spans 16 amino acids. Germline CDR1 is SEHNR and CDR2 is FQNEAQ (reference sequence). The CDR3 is CASSPTQTGDRGEQYF. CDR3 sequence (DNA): TGTGCCAGCAGCCCCACCCAGACAGGGGATAGAGGCGAGCAGTACTTC.

CDR3 in amino acids: CASSPGTSGKPYEQYF. CDR3 nucleotide sequence: TGTGCCAGCAGCCCTGGGACTAGCGGCAAGCCCTACGAGCAGTACTTC. The J gene is TRBJ2-7, the V gene TRBV5-4, with 11 bases lining up with TRBD2. CDR3 size: 16 residues. Unmatched junction bases numbered 8, after V lost 4 bases and J lost 2 bases. Germline V gene sequence: CDR1 SGHNT, CDR2 YYREEE (reference sequence).

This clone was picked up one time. The CDR3 bases are TGCGCCAGCAGGGAAGGGGGCGCGAACACCGGGGAGCTGTTTTTT. Its translation is CASREGGANTGELFF. The chain is built from TRBV5-1 and TRBJ2-2; 7 bases are shared with TRBD1. V shed 5 bases, J shed 0 bases, and the junction held 4 bases outside the gene matches. The CDR3 sequence is 15 residues long. CDR1 is SGHRS, CDR2 YFSETQ, per germline.

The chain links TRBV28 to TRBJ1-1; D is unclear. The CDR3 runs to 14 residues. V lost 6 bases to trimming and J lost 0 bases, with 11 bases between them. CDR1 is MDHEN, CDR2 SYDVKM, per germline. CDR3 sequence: CASRREGLNTEAFF. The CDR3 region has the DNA TGTGCCAGCAGGAGGGAGGGCTTGAACACTGAAGCTTTCTTT.

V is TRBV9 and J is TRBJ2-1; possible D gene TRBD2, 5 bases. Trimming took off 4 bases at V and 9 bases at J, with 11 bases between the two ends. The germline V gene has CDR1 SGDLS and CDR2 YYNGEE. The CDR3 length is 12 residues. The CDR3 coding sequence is TGTGCCAGCAGCTCTAGCTGGAGTGAGCAGTTCTTC. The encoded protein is CASSSSWSEQFF.

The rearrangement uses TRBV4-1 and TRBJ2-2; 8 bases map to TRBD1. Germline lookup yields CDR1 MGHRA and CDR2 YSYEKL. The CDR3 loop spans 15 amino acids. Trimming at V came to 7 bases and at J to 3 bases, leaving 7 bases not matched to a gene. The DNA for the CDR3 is TGCGCCAGCAAAAGGACAGGGACGCACACCGGGGAGCTGTTTTTT. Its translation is CASKRTGTHTGELFF.

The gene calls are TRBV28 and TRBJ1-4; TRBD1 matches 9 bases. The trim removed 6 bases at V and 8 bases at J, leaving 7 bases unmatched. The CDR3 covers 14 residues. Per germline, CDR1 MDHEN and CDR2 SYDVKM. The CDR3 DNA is TGTGCCAGCAGCACCGGGACAGGGCTGGAAAAACTGTTTTTT. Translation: CASSTGTGLEKLFF.